This TCR beta chain emerged from a study of beta chain features in type 1 diabetes. Study outcomes and limitations: Insertions at VDJ junctions were less frequent in type 1 diabetes patients. These patients also deleted more nucleotides at the same junctions. Still unanswered here is whether HLA type influences TCRB rearrangement.

As to this clone: Its antigen is not known.

Reverse transcribing all isolated RNA meant expressed TCRB transcripts were sequenced. Profiling relied on immunoSEQ multiplex PCR, and the TCRdb table lists in-frame clones only, not all of them. Among 430,000 or so clones listed, about an eighth were seen once. The ends lost 4 bases at V and 2 bases at J; junction bases unmatched: 4. Germline V CDR1 and CDR2: SGDLS, YYNGEE. The CDR3 is 15 residues long. The collection from each donor was one heparinised blood draw averaging roughly 100 mL. Using CD45RO/CCR7/CD25/CD127/CD95/CD27, CD4+ naive, central memory, regulatory and stem cell-like memory cells were sorted.

The source is a woman aged 18-29 years in good health. The source material was naive CD4+ T cells from blood. The V gene is TRBV9, the J gene TRBJ2-3; TRBD2 agrees at 10 bases. The CDR3 DNA sequence: TGTGCCAGCAGCCTCAGCGGGAGGGCCACAGATACGCAGTATTTT. Its translation: CASSLSGRATDTQYF.